This T cell receptor (beta chain) was documented in a study of blood T cell repertoires in COVID-19. Study-level information: From T cells, B-cell-depleted T cells, or PBMCs came the material, which was cDNA or gDNA.

Profiled with immunoSEQ multiplex PCR; TCRdb holds only in-frame clones, not every one. Of about 110,000 clones in the sample, 70% to 90% were seen once. V was cut by 10 bases and J by 1 base, with 28 bases left in between. Per the germline V gene, CDR1 is LNHDA and CDR2 is SQIVND (reference sequence). The CDR3 covers 18 residues. The rearrangement uses TRBV19 and TRBJ1-2; unclear D gene. Sequenced material: peripheral blood. This clonotype originated in a human donor in a cohort sampled during active COVID-19. The CDR3: CATNTGRNFPTLNYGYTF. The CDR3 DNA reads as TGTGCCACCAATACCGGCAGGAACTTTCCTACACTTAACTATGGCTACACCTTC.